Listed below are T cell receptor beta chains from one sample, sequenced in a study of blood T cell repertoires in COVID-19. TCRdb's table, derived via immunoSEQ multiplex PCR, lists solely in-frame clones and lacks some. The sample has around 100,000 clones; roughly 85% are singletons. The sample was peripheral blood. Receptor source: a woman aged 70-85 years with acute or convalescent COVID-19. Each CDR3 is given with its conserved first and last residue. The D gene is left open where the match is weak. Not all rows give a size; the values are once, few, many and, for expanded clones, a class.

D gene: .
J gene: TRBJ1-1
V gene: TRBV3-1/TRBV3-2
clone size: .
CDR3 DNA: TGTGCCAGCAGCCAAGCAGTGAACACTGAAGCTTTCTTT
CDR3 protein: CASSQAVNTEAFF

D gene: .
J gene: TRBJ1-2
V gene: TRBV28
clone size: .
CDR3 DNA: TGTGCCATTGAGGACAGAAGAGACCAGGTCGGTGGCTACACCTTC
CDR3 protein: CAIEDRRDQVGGYTF

D gene: TRBD1
J gene: TRBJ1-1
V gene: TRBV19
clone size: few
CDR3 DNA: TGTGCCAGTAGTTCAGGGGGTAGAGCTTTCTTT
CDR3 protein: CASSSGGRAFF

D gene: .
J gene: TRBJ1-5
V gene: TRBV24-1
clone size: .
CDR3 DNA: TGTGCCACCAGTGAGACAGGCTTTGAGGGCCAGCATTTT
CDR3 protein: CATSETGFEGQHF

D gene: .
J gene: TRBJ2-7
V gene: TRBV11-3
clone size: .
CDR3 DNA: TGTGCCAGCAGCTTAGGCCCAGGGGGAGGCTACGAGCAGTACTTC
CDR3 protein: CASSLGPGGGYEQYF

D gene: .
J gene: TRBJ1-3
V gene: TRBV5-4
clone size: .
CDR3 DNA: TGTGCCAGCAGCCCTGGGGCAGGTTCTGGAAACACCATATATTTT
CDR3 protein: CASSPGAGSGNTIYF

D gene: TRBD2
J gene: TRBJ2-7
V gene: TRBV19
clone size: .
CDR3 DNA: TGTGCCAGTACCCCGGGGAGGGGACTTTCCTACGAGCAGTACTTC
CDR3 protein: CASTPGRGLSYEQYF

D gene: TRBD1
J gene: TRBJ2-5
V gene: TRBV18
clone size: .
CDR3 DNA: TGTGCCAGCTCATCCCAGGGGGCGGGTCAACAAGAGACCCAGTACTTC
CDR3 protein: CASSSQGAGQQETQYF

D gene: .
J gene: TRBJ1-2
V gene: TRBV7-9
clone size: .
CDR3 DNA: TGTGCCAGCAGCTCCCAGACAAGTAAGAGTTTC
CDR3 protein: CASSSQTSKSF

D gene: .
J gene: TRBJ1-1
V gene: TRBV7-9
clone size: .
CDR3 DNA: TGTGCCAGCAGCTTAGAACAGAACACTGAAGCTTTCTTT
CDR3 protein: CASSLEQNTEAFF

D gene: TRBD1
J gene: TRBJ2-3
V gene: TRBV9
clone size: .
CDR3 DNA: TGTGCCAGCAGCGCAAACCCCGGGACAGGGATGGTGGTGACAGATACGCAGTATTTT
CDR3 protein: CASSANPGTGMVVTDTQYF

D gene: TRBD1
J gene: TRBJ1-5
V gene: TRBV2
clone size: .
CDR3 DNA: TGTGCCAGCAAGGGGACAGCCCCTAGCAATCAGCCCCAGCATTTT
CDR3 protein: CASKGTAPSNQPQHF

D gene: .
J gene: TRBJ2-5
V gene: TRBV7-7
clone size: .
CDR3 DNA: TGTGCCAGCGGGCCGTTTGAGGAGACCCAGTACTTC
CDR3 protein: CASGPFEETQYF

D gene: TRBD1
J gene: TRBJ2-5
V gene: TRBV10-1
clone size: .
CDR3 DNA: TGCGCCAGCAGACCCGGGACAGGGATAGAGACCCAGTACTTC
CDR3 protein: CASRPGTGIETQYF

D gene: .
J gene: TRBJ1-3
V gene: TRBV4-2
clone size: .
CDR3 DNA: TGTGCCAGCAGCCAGGAGGGACCTCTCTCTGGAAACACCATATATTTT
CDR3 protein: CASSQEGPLSGNTIYF

D gene: .
J gene: TRBJ2-1
V gene: TRBV25-1
clone size: .
CDR3 DNA: TGTGCCAGCAGCGTGGACAGCTCAAGGATCAATGAGCAGTTCTTC
CDR3 protein: CASSVDSSRINEQFF

D gene: .
J gene: TRBJ2-5
V gene: TRBV14
clone size: few
CDR3 DNA: TGTGCCAGCAGCCAAGGATGGAGCAATCGAGAGACCCAGTACTTC
CDR3 protein: CASSQGWSNRETQYF

D gene: .
J gene: TRBJ1-1
V gene: TRBV5-1
clone size: few
CDR3 DNA: TGCGCCAGCAGCTTGTCAGGGGCCCACACTGAAGCTTTCTTT
CDR3 protein: CASSLSGAHTEAFF

D gene: .
J gene: TRBJ1-5
V gene: TRBV11-2
clone size: .
CDR3 DNA: TGTGCCAGCAGCTTCTTAACATATAGCAATCAGCCCCAGCATTTT
CDR3 protein: CASSFLTYSNQPQHF

D gene: .
J gene: TRBJ1-2
V gene: TRBV5-5
clone size: once
CDR3 DNA: TGTGCCAGCAGCTCCCGGTGGGGGGGGAATGGCTACACCTTC
CDR3 protein: CASSSRWGGNGYTF

D gene: TRBD1
J gene: TRBJ1-5
V gene: TRBV5-1
clone size: .
CDR3 DNA: TGCGCCAGCAGCTTAATGACAGGGGGTAATCAGCCCCAGCATTTT
CDR3 protein: CASSLMTGGNQPQHF

D gene: .
J gene: TRBJ1-5
V gene: TRBV7-2
clone size: .
CDR3 DNA: TGTGCCAGCAGCTCCGACATCGGTGATCAGCCCCAGCATTTT
CDR3 protein: CASSSDIGDQPQHF

D gene: TRBD1
J gene: TRBJ2-3
V gene: TRBV24-1
clone size: few
CDR3 DNA: TGTGCCACCAGTGAGCCTGGACAGGGGGATCCAGATACGCAGTATTTT
CDR3 protein: CATSEPGQGDPDTQYF

D gene: .
J gene: TRBJ1-2
V gene: TRBV4-2
clone size: few
CDR3 DNA: TGTGCCAGCAGCCAAGATGCCGGACAGCCGAGCGATGGCTACACCTTC
CDR3 protein: CASSQDAGQPSDGYTF

D gene: .
J gene: TRBJ1-5
V gene: TRBV28
clone size: .
CDR3 DNA: TGTGCCAGCGAGACAGTTTATAGCAATCAGCCCCAGCATTTT
CDR3 protein: CASETVYSNQPQHF

D gene: .
J gene: TRBJ2-7
V gene: TRBV10-3
clone size: .
CDR3 DNA: TGTGCCATCAGTGTACGTAAAGGGGATAGCGAGCAGTACTTC
CDR3 protein: CAISVRKGDSEQYF

D gene: TRBD1
J gene: TRBJ1-2
V gene: TRBV10-3
clone size: once
CDR3 DNA: TGTGCCATACGGATCGGGACAGACTATGGCTACACCTTC
CDR3 protein: CAIRIGTDYGYTF

D gene: .
J gene: TRBJ2-2
V gene: TRBV5-1
clone size: .
CDR3 DNA: TGCGCCAGCAGCTTTTCTTACACCGGGGAGCTGTTTTTT
CDR3 protein: CASSFSYTGELFF

D gene: .
J gene: TRBJ2-3
V gene: TRBV6-5
clone size: .
CDR3 DNA: TGTGCCAGCAGTTACGCAGGGGCCCTGCAGTATTTT
CDR3 protein: CASSYAGALQYF

D gene: .
J gene: TRBJ1-5
V gene: TRBV30
clone size: .
CDR3 DNA: TGTGCCTGGAGTGTCCTGGGGAGGCAGCCCCAGCATTTT
CDR3 protein: CAWSVLGRQPQHF

D gene: .
J gene: TRBJ2-1
V gene: TRBV6-6
clone size: .
CDR3 DNA: TGTGCCAGCAGTTCGGGACTCAACTCCTACAATGAGCAGTTCTTC
CDR3 protein: CASSSGLNSYNEQFF

D gene: TRBD2
J gene: TRBJ2-5
V gene: TRBV7-2
clone size: .
CDR3 DNA: TGTGCCAGCAGCTTAGCGCGGGGTAGCGGGGGATCGGAGACCCAGTACTTC
CDR3 protein: CASSLARGSGGSETQYF

D gene: TRBD2
J gene: TRBJ2-7
V gene: TRBV19
clone size: .
CDR3 DNA: TGTGCCAGTAGTTTTCGTCGGGGGGACGAGCAGTACTTC
CDR3 protein: CASSFRRGDEQYF

D gene: .
J gene: TRBJ1-2
V gene: TRBV6-4
clone size: .
CDR3 DNA: TGTGCCAGCAGTGACTCGAGGGGGTATGGCTACACCTTC
CDR3 protein: CASSDSRGYGYTF

D gene: TRBD2
J gene: TRBJ2-2
V gene: TRBV9
clone size: .
CDR3 DNA: TGTGCCAGCAGCATACGAGGGACTAGTATTTCCGGGGAGCTGTTTTTT
CDR3 protein: CASSIRGTSISGELFF

D gene: TRBD1
J gene: TRBJ2-7
V gene: TRBV27
clone size: .
CDR3 DNA: TGTGCCAGCAGTACCTCGGACAGGGTGGTTCTATACGAGCAGTACTTC
CDR3 protein: CASSTSDRVVLYEQYF

D gene: .
J gene: TRBJ2-6
V gene: TRBV27
clone size: .
CDR3 DNA: TGTGCCAGCAGTTTATTGTCGCGCTCTGGGGCCAACGTCCTGACTTTC
CDR3 protein: CASSLLSRSGANVLTF

D gene: .
J gene: TRBJ1-1
V gene: TRBV2
clone size: .
CDR3 DNA: TGTGCCAGCAGTTTTCAGGGGAGGAACACTGAAGCTTTCTTT
CDR3 protein: CASSFQGRNTEAFF

D gene: .
J gene: TRBJ1-2
V gene: TRBV10-3
clone size: .
CDR3 DNA: TGTGCCATCAGTGAGTCGTTCGGGTTTGGCTACACCTTC
CDR3 protein: CAISESFGFGYTF

D gene: TRBD1
J gene: TRBJ1-2
V gene: TRBV5-1
clone size: .
CDR3 DNA: TGCGCCAGCAGCCCCGGGACAGGGGGCGCGAACTATGGCTACACCTTC
CDR3 protein: CASSPGTGGANYGYTF

D gene: .
J gene: TRBJ1-2
V gene: TRBV2
clone size: .
CDR3 DNA: TGTGCCAGCAGTCTAAGACAGGCCTTAGCTAACTATGGCTACACCTTC
CDR3 protein: CASSLRQALANYGYTF

D gene: TRBD1
J gene: TRBJ1-1
V gene: TRBV30
clone size: few
CDR3 DNA: TGTGCCTGGAGGCGAAAGAGACAGGGGCACACTGAAGCTTTCTTT
CDR3 protein: CAWRRKRQGHTEAFF

D gene: .
J gene: TRBJ2-7
V gene: TRBV18
clone size: .
CDR3 DNA: TGTGCCAGCTCACGCGAAGACGAGCAGTACTTC
CDR3 protein: CASSREDEQYF

D gene: .
J gene: TRBJ1-4
V gene: TRBV7-9
clone size: few
CDR3 DNA: TGTGCCAGCAGCTCGGATAGCCTCCTGGGAACTAATGAAAAACTGTTTTTT
CDR3 protein: CASSSDSLLGTNEKLFF

D gene: TRBD1
J gene: TRBJ1-2
V gene: TRBV30
clone size: once
CDR3 DNA: TGTGCCTGGAACCCCCTGACAGGGAGCGATGGCTACACCTTC
CDR3 protein: CAWNPLTGSDGYTF

D gene: .
J gene: TRBJ1-5
V gene: TRBV28
clone size: .
CDR3 DNA: TGTGCCCTACAACCAGGGAGCAATCAGCCCCAGCATTTT
CDR3 protein: CALQPGSNQPQHF

D gene: TRBD2
J gene: TRBJ2-1
V gene: TRBV10-3
clone size: .
CDR3 DNA: TGTGCCATCAGTGAACTAGCGGGGGGGAATGAGCAGTTCTTC
CDR3 protein: CAISELAGGNEQFF

D gene: .
J gene: TRBJ1-1
V gene: TRBV28
clone size: .
CDR3 DNA: TGTGCCAGCAGCCCCCCAGGGGAAGTCGTTGAAGCTTTCTTT
CDR3 protein: CASSPPGEVVEAFF

D gene: .
J gene: TRBJ2-7
V gene: TRBV19
clone size: .
CDR3 DNA: TGTGCCAGTAGTATAATCAGGGGAAGGTATTACGAGCAGTACTTC
CDR3 protein: CASSIIRGRYYEQYF

D gene: TRBD1
J gene: TRBJ2-6
V gene: TRBV7-3
clone size: .
CDR3 DNA: TGTGCCAGCAGCCGGGACAGTGGATACTCTGGGGCCAACGTCCTGACTTTC
CDR3 protein: CASSRDSGYSGANVLTF

D gene: TRBD1
J gene: TRBJ2-1
V gene: TRBV5-8
clone size: .
CDR3 DNA: TGTGCCAGCAGCTCCCCCACAGGGGATTCCTACAATGAGCAGTTCTTC
CDR3 protein: CASSSPTGDSYNEQFF

D gene: TRBD2
J gene: TRBJ2-5
V gene: TRBV7-2
clone size: .
CDR3 DNA: TGTGCCAGCAGCCCTCTAGCGGCCTACCAAGAGACCCAGTACTTC
CDR3 protein: CASSPLAAYQETQYF

D gene: TRBD2
J gene: TRBJ2-3
V gene: TRBV6-1
clone size: .
CDR3 DNA: TGTGCCAGCAGTGAGGGACTAGCGGGTTCCACAGATACGCAGTATTTT
CDR3 protein: CASSEGLAGSTDTQYF

D gene: TRBD1
J gene: TRBJ1-1
V gene: TRBV25-1
clone size: .
CDR3 DNA: TGTGCCAGCAGTGAATACGGGACAGTTAACACTGAAGCTTTCTTT
CDR3 protein: CASSEYGTVNTEAFF

D gene: .
J gene: TRBJ1-5
V gene: TRBV5-6
clone size: .
CDR3 DNA: TGTGCCAGCAGCTTGTGGTCAGGGAACTATCAGCCCCAGCATTTT
CDR3 protein: CASSLWSGNYQPQHF

D gene: .
J gene: TRBJ1-5
V gene: TRBV4-3
clone size: .
CDR3 DNA: TGCGCCAGCAGCCAGGTCACAGGGAACAATCAGCCCCAGCATTTT
CDR3 protein: CASSQVTGNNQPQHF

D gene: .
J gene: TRBJ1-5
V gene: TRBV6-5
clone size: .
CDR3 DNA: TGTGCCAGCAGTTACTCGACGGCGGGCAATCAGCCCCAGCATTTT
CDR3 protein: CASSYSTAGNQPQHF

D gene: TRBD1
J gene: TRBJ1-3
V gene: TRBV9
clone size: .
CDR3 DNA: TGTGCCAGCAGCGGGGAACAGGGGGCGACTGGAAACACCATATATTTT
CDR3 protein: CASSGEQGATGNTIYF

D gene: TRBD1
J gene: TRBJ2-3
V gene: TRBV7-3
clone size: .
CDR3 DNA: TGTGCCAGCAGCTTATCCGGACAGGGGATAGATACGCAGTATTTT
CDR3 protein: CASSLSGQGIDTQYF

D gene: TRBD1
J gene: TRBJ2-5
V gene: TRBV30
clone size: .
CDR3 DNA: TGTGCCTGGAGTGTACTCGGGACAGGTCCCGAAAAGACCCAGTACTTC
CDR3 protein: CAWSVLGTGPEKTQYF